This TCR beta chain is drawn from a study of post-analysis software for immune sequencing data. Overall study context: Patients had relapsing-remitting, secondary progressive or progressive-relapsing multiple sclerosis; some lacked subtype.

The study's findings and limits: When the samples were clustered directly with F measure, those that had been prepared in the same batch showed strong co-clustering.

A word on this clonotype: What it recognizes is unknown.

Prepared libraries of TCR beta cDNA carried unique molecular identifiers. From roughly 1 to 10 million T cells, roughly 0.5 million cDNA molecules were obtained. TCRdb reprocessed the PCR reads with MiXCR, giving one entry per CDR3 protein. The sample lists some 700,000 distinct CDR3 sequences; roughly three fifths were seen once. The sequence was collected from a girl aged 2-9 years with multiple sclerosis. Sequences were obtained from blood.

The CDR3 bases are TGCAGTGCTAGAGACCCCAGGGGAGATCGACAAGAGACCCAGTACTTC. It translates to CSARDPRGDRQETQYF. This sequence joins TRBV20-1 and TRBJ2-5; D is possibly TRBD1 (6 bases). This CDR3 is 16 amino acids long. Germline lookup yields CDR1 DFQATT and CDR2 SNEGSKA (reference sequence). The germline V and J ends were trimmed by 0 bases and 2 bases, with 16 bases remaining between them.